The source of this T cell receptor beta chain is a study of T cell repertoires in cytomegalovirus infection. Study background: It was the public TCR beta signatures that indicated both CMV infection and matching HLA type. Study outcomes and limitations: Across the ex vivo response, the dominant clonotypes were HLA-C-restricted CMV-specific TCR beta clonotypes. People with CMV and the relevant HLA were identified by cumulative public TCR beta family frequency.

The V segment lost 0 bases and the J segment 6 bases; nucleotides outside the gene matches: 13. CDR3 size: 17 residues. Germline V gene data show CDR1 as MNHEY and CDR2 as SVGEGT. This clonotype was detected only once. What it binds is not known. One entry per CDR3 protein, called by TCRdb with MiXCR from the reads. The repertoire consists of 740,000 or so distinct CDR3 sequences, with roughly a third occurring once and the leading ten covering roughly 2.8%. The sequence was obtained from a human donor in good health (CMV status not recorded). Some clones in this sample may be carry-over from other donors' samples. Sequenced input: PBMCs. The chain links TRBV6-2 or TRBV6-3 to TRBJ2-7; TRBD2 matches at 8 bases. DNA of the CDR3: TGTGCCAGCAGTTACTCGAATTCGCGGGGGGCCCTCTCCGAGCAGTACTTC. Encoded protein: CASSYSNSRGALSEQYF.